The rows below give T cell receptor beta chains drawn from one sample of a study of blood T cell repertoires in COVID-19. Sequencing used immunoSEQ multiplex PCR; TCRdb keeps in-frame clones, though not all of them. The table has 35,000 to 50,000 clones, about 70% seen once. Source material: peripheral blood. The source of these receptors is a man aged 70 or older with active or convalescent COVID-19. Both conserved end residues are part of each CDR3. Only some rows state a clone size, as once, few, many or a class for expanded clones.

abundance | j_gene | len | v_gene | CDR3aa
- | TRBJ2-7 | 15 | TRBV5-1 | CASSPGQATSYEQYF
once | TRBJ1-5 | 17 | TRBV5-5 | CASSSWTGAFGNQPQHF
- | TRBJ1-6 | 14 | TRBV27 | CASRRDRRESPLHF
- | TRBJ1-6 | 15 | TRBV5-4 | CASSERRGYNSPLHF
- | TRBJ2-2 | 14 | TRBV10-1 | CASRIDRLTGELFF
- | TRBJ2-1 | 15 | TRBV10-2 | CASSPSGRSINEQFF
many | TRBJ2-7 | 15 | TRBV4-2 | CASSQVSGISYEQYF
- | TRBJ1-1 | 14 | TRBV2 | CASMEGTADTEAFF
- | TRBJ2-5 | 17 | TRBV6-1 | CASSEGLIRGDRETQYF
- | TRBJ1-6 | 14 | TRBV7-3 | CASSLAGRNSPLHF
- | TRBJ1-3 | 12 | TRBV28 | CASSNPGGTIYF
- | TRBJ2-1 | 12 | TRBV30 | CAHSLSYNEQFF
- | TRBJ2-5 | 12 | TRBV30 | CAWARGSETQYF
- | TRBJ1-4 | 16 | TRBV19 | CASSKKTGGGDEKLFF
few | TRBJ2-7 | 16 | TRBV27 | CASSSSTLRDRGEQYF
- | TRBJ1-4 | 15 | TRBV7-6 | CASSLFGDPNEKLFF
- | TRBJ1-5 | 15 | TRBV2 | CASSESWQGAFPQHF
- | TRBJ1-5 | 15 | TRBV9 | CASARGGNSNQPQHF
- | TRBJ1-2 | 12 | TRBV28 | CASVTGGGGYTF
few | TRBJ2-3 | 15 | TRBV7-3 | CASSLFPGGTDTQYF
- | TRBJ1-2 | 16 | TRBV28 | CASSLSGGETGGGYTF
- | TRBJ1-5 | 14 | TRBV2 | CASSWTPGEQPQHF
- | TRBJ2-1 | 12 | TRBV19 | CASSIGGNEQFF
few | TRBJ1-1 | 12 | TRBV2 | CASSVGEGEAFF
- | TRBJ1-2 | 13 | TRBV18 | CASSPNRERGYTF
- | TRBJ2-3 | 16 | TRBV11-2 | CASSPGGGSSTDTQYF
- | TRBJ2-3 | 17 | TRBV27 | CASSSPSLAGGTDTQYF
- | TRBJ2-6 | 18 | TRBV7-9 | CASTTLGQGGTGANVLTF
few | TRBJ1-4 | 16 | TRBV14 | CASSQVGAGVIGKLFF
few | TRBJ2-7 | 14 | TRBV11-3 | CASSTYQAPYEQYF
- | TRBJ1-2 | 12 | TRBV30 | CAWSSQGYGYTF
- | TRBJ1-2 | 14 | TRBV29-1 | CSVIRQGANYGYTF
- | TRBJ2-7 | 14 | TRBV6-6 | CASRVADNSYEQYF
- | TRBJ1-1 | 16 | TRBV5-1 | CASSSSDRAKNTEAFF
- | TRBJ2-7 | 15 | TRBV3-1/TRBV3-2 | CASSQTPQGTYEQYF
- | TRBJ1-2 | 16 | TRBV14 | CASSQDQGAGNYGYTF
- | TRBJ2-1 | 15 | TRBV30 | CAWSHGAGGINEQFF
once | TRBJ2-5 | 14 | TRBV9 | CASSVETGKETQYF
once | TRBJ1-1 | 13 | TRBV28 | CASSGVVGTEAFF
- | TRBJ1-6 | 14 | TRBV5-1 | CASSPARGNSPLHF
- | TRBJ1-1 | 13 | TRBV2 | CASSVRVNTEAFF
- | TRBJ2-7 | 17 | TRBV10-1 | CASSDSGFGGGPYEQYF
- | TRBJ2-1 | 15 | TRBV19 | CASRRLGGTGNEQFF
once | TRBJ2-1 | 15 | TRBV9 | CASSPTESSYNEQFF
- | TRBJ1-2 | 13 | TRBV5-1 | CASSLVSSGGYTF
- | TRBJ1-2 | 12 | TRBV29-1 | CSVELRNYGYTF
medium-sized | TRBJ2-2 | 14 | TRBV19 | CASSIVGGAGELFF
- | TRBJ2-5 | 13 | TRBV15 | CATSRGDTLTQYF